This TCR beta chain originates from a study of cytomegalovirus exposure and HLA in healthy donors (dated 2017 in TCRdb). A note on the overall study: The 500 to 800 repertoires of the first cohort and the 120 or so validation repertoires were produced on the same platform, according to a later analysis. The study was designed to test whether signatures of past pathogen exposure could be identified by cataloging public T cell receptors. Along with the approximately 670-subject first cohort, a separate validation cohort of around 120 different subjects was used. High-throughput TCR immunosequencing, statistical association of individual TCRs with disease status, and machine learning were combined to predict cytomegalovirus infection status.

Concerning this clone: Its antigen is still unknown. No much larger clonotype is one base removed from it; base qualities were not supplied.

To prepare the library, the immunoSEQ multiplex PCR assay was applied. The authors' analysis ran thus. To diagnose cytomegalovirus status from the catalog of TCR beta chain sequences, a statistical classification framework was built. In its TCRdb copy, this immuneACCESS table keeps in-frame sequences only and misses some clones. Where compared with another copy, unresolved V genes explain less than half of these, and the others have no known cause. The V and J calls and the clone size are those of that table, but D and trimming were determined from the DNA. The sample data list over 85,000 clones, and around 89% of these were observed just once. The top ten hold more than 1.4% of the sample. Inclusive of the bounding cysteine and phenylalanine, the CDR3 is 15 residues long. This entry keeps only the CDR3 DNA: 45 bases, framed from base 1. Looking up the germline V gene (reference sequence) yields CDR1 LNHDA and CDR2 SQIVND. After removal of 3 bases from V and 0 bases from J, the junction retains 4 bases not matched to a gene.

The donors were included in the validation cohort of over a hundred subjects, a group kept apart from the approximately 670-subject first cohort. The full study reports these points: Subsequent analysis determined that TCRs grouped into clusters in the first cohort also showed a tendency toward co-occurrence across the approximately 120 validation repertoires, and 90% to 95% of cluster scores exceeded 0. A later analysis lacked HLA typing for the validation cohort, so it scored co-occurrence in that cohort across all 120 or so repertoires. Across donors, most TCR sequences were observed very rarely, whereas some public TCRs were present in many individuals. It was suggested by the authors that the approach could potentially be generalized to other disease states and immunological phenotypes. A few of the identified cytomegalovirus-associated TCR beta chains were confirmed in vitro to be specific for cytomegalovirus antigens. In both the original and validation cohorts, the classifier was reported to diagnose cytomegalovirus status with high specificity and sensitivity. In the study, some 160 TCR beta chains were listed as associated with cytomegalovirus.

The rearranged segments are TRBV19 and TRBJ2-7; 8 nucleotides in the junction match TRBD2. Sequencing used PBMCs. The receptor was isolated from a woman aged 30 to 39 in good health and CMV-seropositive. In nucleotide form, the sequence is TGTGCCAGTAGTATCGGGGCGGGAGGCTCCTACGAGCAGTACTTC. This gives the protein CASSIGAGGSYEQYF.